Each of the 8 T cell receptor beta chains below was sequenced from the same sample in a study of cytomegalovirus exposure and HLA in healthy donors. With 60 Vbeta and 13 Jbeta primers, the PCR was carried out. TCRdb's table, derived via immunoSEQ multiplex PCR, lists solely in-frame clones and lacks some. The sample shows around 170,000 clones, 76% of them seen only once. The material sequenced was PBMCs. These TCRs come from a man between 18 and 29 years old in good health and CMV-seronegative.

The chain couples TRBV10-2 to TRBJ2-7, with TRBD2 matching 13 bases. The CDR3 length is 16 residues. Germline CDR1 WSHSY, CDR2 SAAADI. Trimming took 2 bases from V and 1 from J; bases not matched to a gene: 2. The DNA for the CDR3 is TGCGCCAGCAGTGAGCCGGGACTAGCGGGGTCCTACGAGCAGTACTTC. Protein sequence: CASSEPGLAGSYEQYF.

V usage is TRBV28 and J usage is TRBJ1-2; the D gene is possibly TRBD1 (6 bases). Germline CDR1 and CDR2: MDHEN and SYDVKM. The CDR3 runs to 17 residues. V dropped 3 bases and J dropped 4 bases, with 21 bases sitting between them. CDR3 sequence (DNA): TGTGCCAGCAGTTTGGGTTATGGGGGGGCGCTCGGCTATGGCTACACCTTC. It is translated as CASSLGYGGALGYGYTF.

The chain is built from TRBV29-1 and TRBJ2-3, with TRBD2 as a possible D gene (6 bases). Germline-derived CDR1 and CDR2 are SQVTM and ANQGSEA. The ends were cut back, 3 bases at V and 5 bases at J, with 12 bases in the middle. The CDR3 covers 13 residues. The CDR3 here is CSVEQGGGDTQYF. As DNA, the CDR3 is TGCAGCGTTGAGCAGGGAGGTGGAGATACGCAGTATTTT.

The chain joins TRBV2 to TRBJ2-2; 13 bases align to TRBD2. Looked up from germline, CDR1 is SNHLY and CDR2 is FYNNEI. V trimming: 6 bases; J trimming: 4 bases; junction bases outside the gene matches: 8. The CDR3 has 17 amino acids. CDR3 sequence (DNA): TGTGCCAGCAGACGGAGGACTAGCGGGGGAAGCACCGGGGAGCTGTTTTTT. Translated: CASRRRTSGGSTGELFF.

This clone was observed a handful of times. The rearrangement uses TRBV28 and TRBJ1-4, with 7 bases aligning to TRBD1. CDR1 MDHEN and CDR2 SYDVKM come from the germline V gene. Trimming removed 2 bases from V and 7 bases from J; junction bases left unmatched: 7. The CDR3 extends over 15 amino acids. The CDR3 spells CASSLQTGLREKLFF. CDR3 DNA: TGTGCCAGCAGTTTACAGACAGGGTTGCGTGAAAAACTGTTTTTT. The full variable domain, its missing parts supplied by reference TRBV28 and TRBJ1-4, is DVKVTQSSRYLVKRTGEKVFLECVQDMDHENMFWYRQDPGLGLRLIYFSYDVKMKEKGDIPEGYSVSREKKERFSLILESASTNQTSMYLCASSLQTGLREKLFFGSGTQLSVL.

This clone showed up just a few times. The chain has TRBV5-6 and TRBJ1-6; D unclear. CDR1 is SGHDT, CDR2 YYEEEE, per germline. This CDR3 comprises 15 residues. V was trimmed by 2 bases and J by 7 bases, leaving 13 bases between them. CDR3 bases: TGTGCCAGCAGCTTTGGCCGCGCCGGGAATTCACCCCTCCACTTT. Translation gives CASSFGRAGNSPLHF.

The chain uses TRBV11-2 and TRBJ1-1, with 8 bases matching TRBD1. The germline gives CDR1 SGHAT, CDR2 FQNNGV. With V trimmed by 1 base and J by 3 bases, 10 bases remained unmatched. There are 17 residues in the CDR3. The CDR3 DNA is TGTGCCAGCAGCTTAGTATCCGGACAGGGCCCCTACACTGAAGCTTTCTTT. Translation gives CASSLVSGQGPYTEAFF.

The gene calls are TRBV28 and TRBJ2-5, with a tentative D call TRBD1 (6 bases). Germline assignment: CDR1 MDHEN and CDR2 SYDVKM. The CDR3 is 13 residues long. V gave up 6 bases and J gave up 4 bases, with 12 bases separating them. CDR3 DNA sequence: TGTGCCAGCAGAACCGACAGGAGAGAGACCCAGTACTTC. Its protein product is CASRTDRRETQYF.